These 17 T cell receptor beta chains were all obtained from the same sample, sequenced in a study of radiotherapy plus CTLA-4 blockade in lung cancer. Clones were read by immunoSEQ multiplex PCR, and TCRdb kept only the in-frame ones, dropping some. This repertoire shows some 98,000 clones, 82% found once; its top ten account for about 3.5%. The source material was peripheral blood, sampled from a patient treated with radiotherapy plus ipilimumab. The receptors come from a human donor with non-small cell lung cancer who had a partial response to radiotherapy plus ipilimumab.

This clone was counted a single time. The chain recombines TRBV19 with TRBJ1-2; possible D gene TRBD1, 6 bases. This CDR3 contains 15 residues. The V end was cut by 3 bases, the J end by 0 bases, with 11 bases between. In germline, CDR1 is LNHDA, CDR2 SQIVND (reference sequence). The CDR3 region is CASSIPGASNYGYTF. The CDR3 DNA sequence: TGTGCCAGTAGTATCCCAGGGGCCTCTAACTATGGCTACACCTTC. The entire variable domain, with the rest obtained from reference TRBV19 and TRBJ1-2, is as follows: DGGITQSPKYLFRKEGQNVTLSCEQNLNHDAMYWYRQDPGQGLRLIYYSQIVNDFQKGDIAEGYSVSREKKESFPLTVTSAQKNPTAFYLCASSIPGASNYGYTFGSGTRLTVV.

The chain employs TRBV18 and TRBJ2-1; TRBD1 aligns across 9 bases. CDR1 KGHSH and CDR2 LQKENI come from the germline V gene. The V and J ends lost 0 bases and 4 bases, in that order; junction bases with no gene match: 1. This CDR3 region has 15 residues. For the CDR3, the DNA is TGTGCCAGCTCACCACCGGGACAGGGTTACAATGAGCAGTTCTTC. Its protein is CASSPPGQGYNEQFF.

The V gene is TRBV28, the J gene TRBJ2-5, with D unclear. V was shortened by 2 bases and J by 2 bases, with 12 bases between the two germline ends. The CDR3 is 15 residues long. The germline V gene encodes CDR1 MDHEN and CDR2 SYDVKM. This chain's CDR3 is CASSLTPRRQETQYF. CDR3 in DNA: TGTGCCAGCAGTTTAACCCCTCGGAGACAAGAGACCCAGTACTTC.

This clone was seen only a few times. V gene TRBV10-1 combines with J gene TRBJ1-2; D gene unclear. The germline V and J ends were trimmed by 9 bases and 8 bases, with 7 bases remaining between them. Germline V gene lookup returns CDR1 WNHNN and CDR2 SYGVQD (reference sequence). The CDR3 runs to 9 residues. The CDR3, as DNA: TGCGCCAGGATTAGAGGCTACACCTTC. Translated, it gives CARIRGYTF.

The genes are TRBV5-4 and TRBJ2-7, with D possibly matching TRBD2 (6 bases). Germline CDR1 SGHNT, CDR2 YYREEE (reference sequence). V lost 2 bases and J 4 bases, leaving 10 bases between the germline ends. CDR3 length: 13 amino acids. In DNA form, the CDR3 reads TGTGCCAGCAGCTTCGGGAGCTCGTACGAGCAGTACTTC. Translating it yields CASSFGSSYEQYF.

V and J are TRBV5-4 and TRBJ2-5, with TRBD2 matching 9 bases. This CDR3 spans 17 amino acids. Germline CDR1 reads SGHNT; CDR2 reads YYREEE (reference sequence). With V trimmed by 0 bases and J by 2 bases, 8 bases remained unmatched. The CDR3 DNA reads TGTGCCAGCAGCTTGGGCGCGTCTAGCGGGACTCAAGAGACCCAGTACTTC. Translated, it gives CASSLGASSGTQETQYF.

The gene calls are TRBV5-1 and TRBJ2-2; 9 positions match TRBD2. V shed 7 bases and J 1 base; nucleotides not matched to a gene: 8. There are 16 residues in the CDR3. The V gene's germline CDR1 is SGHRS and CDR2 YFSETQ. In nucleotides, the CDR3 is TGCGCCAGCTCCTTAGCGGGAGTGGGGAACACCGGGGAGCTGTTTTTT. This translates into CASSLAGVGNTGELFF.

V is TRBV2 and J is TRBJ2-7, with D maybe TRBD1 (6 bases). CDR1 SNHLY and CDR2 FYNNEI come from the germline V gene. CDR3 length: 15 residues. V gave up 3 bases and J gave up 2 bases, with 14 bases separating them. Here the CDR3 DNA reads TGTGCCAGCAGTGATGGGGGCGGCCGACCCTACGAGCAGTACTTC. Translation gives CASSDGGGRPYEQYF.

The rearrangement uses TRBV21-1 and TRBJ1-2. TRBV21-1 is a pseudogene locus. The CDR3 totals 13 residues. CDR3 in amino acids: CASSKPGNYGYTF. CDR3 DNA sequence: TGTGCCAGCAGCAAACCGGGGAACTATGGCTACACCTTC.

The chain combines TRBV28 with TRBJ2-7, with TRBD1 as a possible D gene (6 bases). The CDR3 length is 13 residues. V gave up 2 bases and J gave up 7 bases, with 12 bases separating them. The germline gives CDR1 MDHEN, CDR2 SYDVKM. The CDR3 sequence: CASSLPGAGEQYF. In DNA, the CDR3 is TGTGCCAGCAGTTTACCAGGGGCAGGTGAGCAGTACTTC.

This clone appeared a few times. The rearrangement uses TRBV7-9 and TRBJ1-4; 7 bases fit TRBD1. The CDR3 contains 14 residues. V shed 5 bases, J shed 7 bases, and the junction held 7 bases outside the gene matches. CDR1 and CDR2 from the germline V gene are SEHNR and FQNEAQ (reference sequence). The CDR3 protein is CASSLQGFGEKLFF. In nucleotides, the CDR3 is TGTGCCAGCAGCCTACAGGGGTTCGGTGAAAAACTGTTTTTT.

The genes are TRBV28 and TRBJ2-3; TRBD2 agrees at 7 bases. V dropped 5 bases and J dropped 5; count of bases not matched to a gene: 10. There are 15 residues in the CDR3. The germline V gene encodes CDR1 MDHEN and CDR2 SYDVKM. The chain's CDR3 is CASSPTNGRKDTQYF. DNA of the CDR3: TGTGCCAGCAGTCCGACGAACGGGAGGAAAGATACGCAGTATTTT.

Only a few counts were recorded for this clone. Here the CDR3 reads CASSTGTTNEQFF. In DNA form, the CDR3 reads TGTGCCAGCAGTACCGGGACAACCAATGAGCAGTTCTTC. V gene TRBV6-6 combines with J gene TRBJ2-1; tentatively, D is TRBD1 (6 bases). Trimming stripped 5 bases from V and 6 bases from J, with 11 bases between. The CDR3 consists of 13 residues. Germline CDR1 reads MNHNY; CDR2 reads SVGAGI (reference sequence).

The CDR3 loop is CSVKGGQGNNEQFF. CDR3 DNA sequence: TGCAGCGTTAAGGGCGGCCAGGGAAACAATGAGCAGTTCTTC. The V call is TRBV29-1, the J call TRBJ2-1; D is possibly TRBD1 (5 bases). Trimming removed 5 bases at V and 5 bases at J, with 16 bases between. The CDR3 has 14 amino acids. Per the germline V gene, CDR1 is SQVTM and CDR2 is ANQGSEA.

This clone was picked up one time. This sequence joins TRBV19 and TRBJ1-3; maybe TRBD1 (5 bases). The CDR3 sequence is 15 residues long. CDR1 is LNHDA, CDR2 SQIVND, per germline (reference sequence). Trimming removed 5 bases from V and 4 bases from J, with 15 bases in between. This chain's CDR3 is CASSPVGQTGNTIYF. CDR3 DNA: TGTGCCAGTAGTCCGGTTGGACAAACGGGAAACACCATATATTTT.

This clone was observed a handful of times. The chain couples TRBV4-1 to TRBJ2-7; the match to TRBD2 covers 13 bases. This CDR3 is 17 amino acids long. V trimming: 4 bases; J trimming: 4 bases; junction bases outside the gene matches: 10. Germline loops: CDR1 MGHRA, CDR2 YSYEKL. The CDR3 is CASSLRTGTSGTYEQYF. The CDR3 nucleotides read TGCGCCAGCAGCCTTCGAACCGGGACTAGCGGGACTTACGAGCAGTACTTC.

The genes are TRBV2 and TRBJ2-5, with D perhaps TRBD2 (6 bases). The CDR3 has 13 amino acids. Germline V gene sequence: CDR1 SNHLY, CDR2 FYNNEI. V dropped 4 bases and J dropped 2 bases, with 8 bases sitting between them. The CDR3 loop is CASSVGRQETQYF. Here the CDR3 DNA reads TGTGCCAGCAGTGTTGGGAGGCAAGAGACCCAGTACTTC.